These 5 T cell receptor beta chains were all obtained from the same sample, sequenced in a study of shared clonotypes between healthy human individuals. Using immunoSEQ multiplex PCR, the repertoire was profiled, and TCRdb retains in-frame clones only, with some absent. Of 600,000 or so clones in the sample, roughly 98% were seen once. Naive CD8 populations comprised CD45RO-negative cells positively selected for CCR7, excluding terminally differentiated effector memory CD45RA+ cells. Material for sequencing was naive CD8+ T cells sorted from blood. These TCRs come from a man in his thirties or forties in good health.

This rearrangement joins TRBV11-2 to TRBJ2-7, with a possible D match to TRBD2 (5 bases). The CDR3 consists of 14 residues. V was shortened by 7 bases and J by 5 bases, with 18 bases between the two germline ends. Germline CDR1 is SGHAT and CDR2 is FQNNGV. The CDR3, as DNA: TGTGCCAGCATCCCTCCCGGGAAGGGTGACGAGCAGTACTTC. Translation: CASIPPGKGDEQYF.

The chain carries TRBV6-5 and TRBJ2-7; a weak D match, TRBD1 (5 bases). Germline V gene lookup returns CDR1 MNHEY and CDR2 SVGAGI. The CDR3 covers 15 residues. The V end lost 0 bases, the J end lost 3 bases, and 12 bases lay between the germline ends. DNA of the CDR3: TGTGCCAGCAGTTACTCGGGGCCTCAGGGCTACGAGCAGTACTTC. Its translation: CASSYSGPQGYEQYF.

This rearrangement joins TRBV2 to TRBJ2-3; D is possibly TRBD2 (5 bases). Germline CDR1 SNHLY, CDR2 FYNNEI. V gave up 3 bases and J gave up 5 bases, with 12 bases separating them. This CDR3 spans 14 amino acids. This chain's CDR3 is CASSDVGVVDTQYF. The CDR3 coding sequence is TGTGCCAGCAGTGATGTGGGAGTGGTAGATACGCAGTATTTT.

This clone showed up just a few times. This chain links TRBV6-5 with TRBJ2-1; D not resolved. The CDR3 covers 13 residues. Germline-derived CDR1 and CDR2 are MNHEY and SVGAGI. The V and J ends lost 5 bases and 7 bases respectively, with 12 bases between them. The CDR3 is CASSILADNEQFF. The CDR3 region has the DNA TGTGCCAGCAGTATACTGGCGGATAATGAGCAGTTCTTC.

Concerning this clone itself: This same CDR3 is encoded by further DNA sequences in the sample. The chain combines TRBV5-4 with TRBJ1-5; tentatively, D is TRBD1 (5 bases). This CDR3 spans 13 amino acids. CDR1 and CDR2 (germline): SGHNT, YYREEE (reference sequence). V dropped 0 bases and J dropped 7 bases, with 8 bases sitting between them. CDR3 loop: CASSLDGGQPQHF. The CDR3 DNA reads TGTGCCAGCAGCTTGGATGGGGGGCAGCCCCAGCATTTT.